Listed here is a single TCR beta chain. As yet, its antigen is unknown. PBMCs stored at -80 C, 2 million in total, were the source of the unsorted libraries. This sample was included in a study of neurological immune-mediated disorders. The study, taken as a whole, reports: Expanded clones shared no identical CDR3 amino acid sequences across subjects, which suggested private TCR-beta repertoires in all groups.

Trimming removed 6 bases at V and 4 bases at J, with 15 bases between. Per the germline V gene, CDR1 is SGHTA and CDR2 is FQGTGA. The CDR3 sequence is 15 residues long. TCRdb re-derived calls from the 5' RACE reads in MiXCR, one entry per CDR3 protein. The sample has about 76,000 distinct CDR3 sequences; 17% are singletons. The chain couples TRBV7-3 to TRBJ2-2; D is undetermined. The sequence was collected from a woman between 40 and 55 years old in good health. The sample was PBMCs. CDR3 coding DNA: TGTGCCAGCAGTTTGACTGGCGGACCCACCGGGGAGCTGTTTTTT. It yields the protein CASSLTGGPTGELFF.